This passage covers 30 T cell receptor beta chains from one sample sequenced in a study of blood T cell repertoires in COVID-19. The method was immunoSEQ multiplex PCR; TCRdb's version includes in-frame clones alone and lacks a portion of them. Of 250,000 to 300,000 clones in the sample, roughly 83% were seen once. Material: peripheral blood. The receptors originated from a man between 60 and 75 years old who had recovered from COVID-19.

This clone occurred once. The CDR3 region has the DNA TGCAGCGCCACGGACAGGCGGCAGTACTTC. Translated: CSATDRRQYF. The chain links TRBV29-1 to TRBJ2-7, with 7 bases matching TRBD1. Germline loops: CDR1 SQVTM, CDR2 ANQGSEA. Trimming removed 7 bases from V and 9 bases from J; junction bases left unmatched: 6. The CDR3 loop spans 10 amino acids.

Regarding this clone: This specimen includes other DNA sequences encoding the same CDR3. The chain employs TRBV28 and TRBJ1-6; D not certain. Germline-derived CDR1 and CDR2 are MDHEN and SYDVKM. Trimming took 3 bases from V and 3 from J, leaving 6 bases between them. CDR3 length equals 14 residues. The CDR3 protein is CASSLSGYNSPLHF. DNA of the CDR3: TGTGCCAGCAGTTTGAGTGGCTATAATTCACCCCTCCACTTT.

The chain recombines TRBV3-1 (or the pseudogene TRBV3-2) with TRBJ1-5, with D perhaps matching TRBD1 (6 bases). Trimming pared 2 bases from V and 3 bases from J, leaving 11 bases between. Germline values: CDR1 LGHDT, CDR2 YNNKEL (reference sequence). The length of the CDR3 is 15 residues. The CDR3 here is CASSQSTGFNQPQHF. In DNA, the CDR3 is TGTGCCAGCAGCCAATCCACAGGGTTCAATCAGCCCCAGCATTTT.

The chain links TRBV28 to TRBJ1-2; 8 bases match TRBD1. With V trimmed by 4 bases and J by 8 bases, 3 bases remained unmatched. CDR3 length: 12 amino acids. Germline V gene sequence: CDR1 MDHEN, CDR2 SYDVKM. The CDR3 here is CASSSRGRGYTF. For the CDR3, the DNA is TGTGCCAGCAGTTCCAGGGGGCGCGGCTACACCTTC.

The chain employs TRBV24-1 and TRBJ2-1, with TRBD2 identical over 8 bases. Losses at the gene ends were 3 bases for V and 0 bases for J; bases not matched to a gene: 6. CDR1 is KGHDR, CDR2 SFDVKD, per germline. This CDR3 is built from 17 residues. CDR3 bases: TGTGCCACCAGTGATCCCGAGAGCGGGAGCTCCTACAATGAGCAGTTCTTC. Amino acid sequence: CATSDPESGSSYNEQFF.

This clone has a count of ten or more. This chain connects TRBV5-4 to TRBJ1-2; 7 bases are shared with TRBD1. Per the germline V gene, CDR1 is SGHNT and CDR2 is YYREEE (reference sequence). J lost 2 bases, V lost 2 bases, and 6 bases had no gene match. The CDR3 loop spans 15 amino acids. CDR3 in DNA: TGTGCCAGCAGCTTACGAACAGGGGCGAACTATGGCTACACCTTC. Translating gives CASSLRTGANYGYTF.

The chain links TRBV5-4 to TRBJ2-1; the match to TRBD2 covers 8 bases. V was pared by 3 bases and J by 5 bases, with 7 bases of the junction left unmatched. CDR1 and CDR2 (germline): SGHNT, YYREEE (reference sequence). The CDR3 spans 15 residues. The CDR3: CASSWKREKNNEQFF. The CDR3 DNA is TGTGCCAGCAGCTGGAAGCGGGAGAAGAACAATGAGCAGTTCTTC.

The chain joins TRBV5-4 to TRBJ1-1, with D tentatively TRBD1 (5 bases). V lost 0 bases, J lost 1 base, and 10 bases lay in between. Germline CDR1 reads SGHNT; CDR2 reads YYREEE (reference sequence). CDR3 size: 15 residues. CDR3 sequence reads: CASSLVGGPNTEAFF. The CDR3, as DNA: TGTGCCAGCAGCTTGGTGGGGGGACCGAACACTGAAGCTTTCTTT.

The rearrangement joins TRBV24-1 to TRBJ2-3; TRBD1 matches 8 bases. V was pared by 0 bases and J by 3 bases, with 7 bases of the junction left unmatched. The V gene's germline CDR1 is KGHDR and CDR2 SFDVKD. The CDR3 runs to 17 residues. The CDR3 loop is CATSDLGQGAVTDTQYF. CDR3 DNA: TGTGCCACCAGTGATTTGGGGCAGGGGGCTGTAACAGATACGCAGTATTTT.

V gene TRBV12-5 combines with J gene TRBJ2-3; 10 bases map to TRBD2. J lost 2 bases, V lost 1 base, and 6 bases had no gene match. CDR3 size: 17 residues. CDR1 is LGHNT and CDR2 is FRNRAP in the germline V gene. The CDR3 sequence: CASGLAGLAANTDTQYF. In DNA, the CDR3 is TGTGCTAGTGGTTTGGCAGGACTAGCGGCCAACACAGATACGCAGTATTTT.

The rearrangement links TRBV5-1 to TRBJ2-3; D is uncertain. The CDR3 has 15 residues. Germline V gene sequence: CDR1 SGHRS, CDR2 YFSETQ. Trimming cost V 0 bases and J 0 bases, with 8 bases left between them. CDR3 sequence reads: CASSLAPTSTDTQYF. The CDR3, as DNA: TGCGCCAGCAGCTTGGCTCCTACTAGCACAGATACGCAGTATTTT.

V is TRBV3-1 (or the pseudogene TRBV3-2) and J is TRBJ1-2; D gene ambiguous. The CDR3 is 17 residues long. Germline values: CDR1 LGHDT, CDR2 YNNKEL (reference sequence). The V gene lost 1 base and the J gene lost 8 bases, with 23 bases spanning the gap. The CDR3 is CASSQGRRRVLGSGYTF. The CDR3 region has the DNA TGTGCCAGCAGCCAAGGTCGTCGGAGGGTATTGGGTAGCGGCTACACCTTC.

The J gene is TRBJ2-2, the V gene TRBV5-1; 9 bases fit TRBD1. The CDR3 runs 16 residues. The trim removed 4 bases at V and 3 bases at J, leaving 7 bases unmatched. Germline V gene sequence: CDR1 SGHRS, CDR2 YFSETQ. For the CDR3, the DNA is TGCGCCAGCAGCACACCGACAGGGGGGGACACCGGGGAGCTGTTTTTT. Translation gives CASSTPTGGDTGELFF.

The CDR3 protein is CASSVRQAPGTEAFF. DNA of the CDR3: TGTGCCAGCAGTGTACGACAGGCCCCGGGCACTGAAGCTTTCTTT. This rearrangement joins TRBV2 to TRBJ1-1, with D perhaps TRBD1 (6 bases). Trimming shortened V by 4 bases and J by 4 bases, and 16 bases separated the two germline ends. CDR1 is SNHLY, CDR2 FYNNEI, per germline. The CDR3 has 15 residues.

This clone was seen a handful of times. The chain links TRBV5-1 to TRBJ2-2; 9 nucleotides align to TRBD1. The length of the CDR3 is 17 residues. J was trimmed by 1 base and V by 1 base; bases with no gene match: 5. Germline V gene lookup returns CDR1 SGHRS and CDR2 YFSETQ. The CDR3 nucleotides read TGCGCCAGCAGCTTGACCCCGGGACAGGGGAACACCGGGGAGCTGTTTTTT. Amino acids: CASSLTPGQGNTGELFF.

The CDR3 region has the DNA TGTGCCAGCAGTTTACCGGGGTACGAGACCCAGTACTTC. Translated: CASSLPGYETQYF. This sequence joins TRBV28 and TRBJ2-5; a weak D match, TRBD2 (5 bases). The CDR3 has 13 residues. Germline V lookup: CDR1 MDHEN, CDR2 SYDVKM. Trimming left V 2 bases short and J 5 bases short, with 9 bases between.

V is TRBV2 and J is TRBJ2-3; no definite D call. V lost 4 bases and J lost 4, with 9 bases in between. CDR1 and CDR2 (germline): SNHLY, FYNNEI. The CDR3 is 13 residues long. CDR3 sequence (DNA): TGTGCCAGCAGTGTTCTTAGAGCAGATACGCAGTATTTT. Encoded protein: CASSVLRADTQYF.

The chain uses TRBV5-4 and TRBJ2-1; weak D call: TRBD1 (5 bases). The CDR3 spans 17 residues. Germline assignment: CDR1 SGHNT and CDR2 YYREEE (reference sequence). The germline V and J ends were trimmed by 0 bases and 1 base, with 14 bases remaining between them. Written as DNA, the CDR3 is TGTGCCAGCAGCTTGGCCTCAGGGTACCGTTCCTACAATGAGCAGTTCTTC. Translated, it gives CASSLASGYRSYNEQFF. Using reference TRBV5-4 and TRBJ2-1 for the parts outside the CDR3, the full variable domain is ETGVTQSPTHLIKTRGQQVTLRCSSQSGHNTVSWYQQALGQGPQFIFQYYREEENGRGNFPPRFSGLQFPNYSSELNVNALELDDSALYLCASSLASGYRSYNEQFFGPGTRLTVL.

The rearrangement joins TRBV3-1 (or the pseudogene TRBV3-2) to TRBJ2-7; tentative D call: TRBD1 (6 bases). The CDR3 runs to 14 residues. V shed 2 bases and J shed 5 bases, with 13 bases lying between them. CDR1 and CDR2 from the germline V gene are LGHDT and YNNKEL (reference sequence). CDR3 nucleotides: TGTGCCAGCAGCCAACAGGGGACCGGGGACGAGCAGTACTTC. Translation gives CASSQQGTGDEQYF.

The genes are TRBV5-1 and TRBJ1-1; D is unresolved. This CDR3 is 14 amino acids long. Germline CDR1 and CDR2: SGHRS and YFSETQ. Deletions cut 5 bases from V and 4 bases from J, with 15 bases between. Here the CDR3 reads CASRFAVLATEAFF. As DNA, the CDR3 is TGCGCCAGCAGGTTTGCAGTCTTGGCCACTGAAGCTTTCTTT.

This clone was seen only once. This chain connects TRBV3-1 (or the pseudogene TRBV3-2) to TRBJ2-5, with 9 bases identical to TRBD1. V trimming: 5 bases; J trimming: 3 bases; junction bases outside the gene matches: 13. CDR1 LGHDT and CDR2 YNNKEL come from the germline V gene (reference sequence). This CDR3 has 17 residues. CDR3 amino acids: CASSKHLPDRGKETQYF. CDR3 nucleotides: TGTGCCAGCAGCAAACACCTCCCGGACAGGGGTAAAGAGACCCAGTACTTC.

The chain links TRBV14 to TRBJ2-3, with 11 bases lining up with TRBD2. The CDR3 has 17 amino acids. Germline trimming cut 0 bases from V and 6 bases from J; bases unmatched to any gene: 8. CDR1 is SGHDN and CDR2 is FVKESK in the germline V gene. The CDR3 here is CASSQDFSGRARDTQYF. The CDR3 DNA reads TGTGCCAGCAGCCAAGATTTTAGCGGGAGGGCCCGCGATACGCAGTATTTT.

The V call is TRBV18, the J call TRBJ2-1; D ambiguous. Germline lookup yields CDR1 KGHSH and CDR2 LQKENI. The CDR3 spans 12 residues. Trimming stripped 6 bases from V and 0 bases from J, with 3 bases between. The CDR3 coding sequence is TGTGCCAGCTCCCGCTCCTACAATGAGCAGTTCTTC. It translates to CASSRSYNEQFF.

The chain employs TRBV5-1 and TRBJ2-3; D possibly corresponds to TRBD2 (6 bases). V shed 0 bases and J shed 0 bases, with 11 bases lying between them. CDR1 and CDR2 (germline): SGHRS, YFSETQ. CDR3 length equals 16 residues. CDR3 in DNA: TGCGCCAGCAGCTTGGGGGCTAGCGTCAGCACAGATACGCAGTATTTT. This translates into CASSLGASVSTDTQYF.

The CDR3 DNA reads TGTGCCAGCAGTTACTCTTTGCGGGAGCGGCCGTCTGAGCAGTTCTTC. It translates to CASSYSLRERPSEQFF. The rearrangement uses TRBV6-6 and TRBJ2-1; TRBD2 matches 7 bases. Germline-derived CDR1 and CDR2 are MNHNY and SVGAGI (reference sequence). The V gene end was trimmed by 0 bases and the J gene end by 9 bases; junction bases not matched to a gene: 11. This CDR3 contains 16 residues.

This clone is a singleton in its sample. The sample carries other DNA sequences with the same CDR3. The chain joins TRBV6-5 to TRBJ1-6; 7 nucleotides line up with TRBD1. Looked up from germline, CDR1 is MNHEY and CDR2 is SVGAGI. CDR3 size: 14 residues. With 5 bases clipped from V and 4 bases from J, the junction kept 2 bases outside the gene matches. The CDR3 loop reads CASSPGQYNSPLHF. The CDR3 nucleotides are TGTGCCAGCAGTCCGGGACAGTATAATTCACCCCTCCACTTT.

The J gene is TRBJ2-4, the V gene TRBV16; 7 positions match TRBD2. From germline, CDR1 is KGHSY and CDR2 FQNENV. After removal of 4 bases from V and 7 bases from J, the junction contained 10 bases not matched to a gene. This CDR3 is 15 amino acids long. The CDR3 sequence is CASSLGGAGLNIQYF. DNA for the CDR3: TGTGCCAGCAGCCTCGGAGGAGCGGGGCTGAACATTCAGTACTTC.

This clone appeared once. Other DNA sequences in the sample encode the same CDR3. This chain connects TRBV24-1 to TRBJ2-3; D unresolved. V lost 1 base and J lost 6, with 4 bases in between. Germline V gene lookup returns CDR1 KGHDR and CDR2 SFDVKD. The CDR3 contains 12 residues. CDR3 coding DNA: TGTGCCACCAGTGATTTTCGGGATACGCAGTATTTT. Amino acid sequence: CATSDFRDTQYF.

This clone was seen only once. The V gene is TRBV6-5, the J gene TRBJ2-1; possible D gene TRBD2, 7 bases. The length of the CDR3 is 15 residues. Trimming removed 2 bases at V and 9 bases at J, with 17 bases between. CDR1 and CDR2 (germline): MNHEY, SVGAGI. CDR3 in amino acids: CASSYLGGSGAEQFF. Here the CDR3 DNA reads TGTGCCAGCAGTTACCTGGGGGGCAGCGGGGCTGAGCAGTTCTTC.

V usage is TRBV19 and J usage is TRBJ1-5; a possible D gene is TRBD1 (6 bases). CDR1 is LNHDA, CDR2 SQIVND, per germline (reference sequence). Trimming took 7 bases from V and 6 from J, leaving 22 bases between them. The CDR3 contains 16 residues. CDR3 nucleotides: TGTGCCAGTACCAATCGGGGCAGGGGCGATACTCAGCCCCAGCATTTT. It yields the protein CASTNRGRGDTQPQHF. The entire variable domain, with the rest obtained from reference TRBV19 and TRBJ1-5, is as follows: DGGITQSPKYLFRKEGQNVTLSCEQNLNHDAMYWYRQDPGQGLRLIYYSQIVNDFQKGDIAEGYSVSREKKESFPLTVTSAQKNPTAFYLCASTNRGRGDTQPQHFGDGTRLSIL.